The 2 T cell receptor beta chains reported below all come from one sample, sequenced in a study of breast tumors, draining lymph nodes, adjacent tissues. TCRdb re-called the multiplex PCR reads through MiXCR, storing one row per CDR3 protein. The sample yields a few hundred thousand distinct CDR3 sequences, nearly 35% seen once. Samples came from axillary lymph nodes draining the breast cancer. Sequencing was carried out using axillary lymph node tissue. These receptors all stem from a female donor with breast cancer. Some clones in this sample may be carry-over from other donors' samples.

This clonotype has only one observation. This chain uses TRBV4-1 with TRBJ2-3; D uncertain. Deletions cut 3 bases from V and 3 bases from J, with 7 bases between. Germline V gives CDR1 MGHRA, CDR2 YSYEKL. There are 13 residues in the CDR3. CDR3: CASSQPGTDTQYF. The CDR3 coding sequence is TGCGCCAGCAGCCAGCCCGGGACAGATACGCAGTATTTT.

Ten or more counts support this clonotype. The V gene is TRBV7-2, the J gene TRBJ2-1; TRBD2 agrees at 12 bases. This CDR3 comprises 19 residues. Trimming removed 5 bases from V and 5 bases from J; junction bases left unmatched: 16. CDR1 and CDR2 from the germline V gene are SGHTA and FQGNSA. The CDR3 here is CASSQRATSGSRSHNEQFF. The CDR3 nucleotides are TGTGCCAGCAGCCAAAGGGCGACTAGCGGGAGCAGGTCCCACAATGAGCAGTTCTTC.